The 27 T cell receptor beta chains listed next were all sequenced from one sample in a study of blood T cells in healthy people across ages. Primers used in a second PCR of roughly 7 to 11 cycles were a sample-barcoded 5' primer and a J-beta primer mix. One entry per CDR3 protein, called by TCRdb with MiXCR from the 5' RACE reads. The sample contains 1 million or so distinct CDR3 sequences, 45% of which appear only once. Specimen: blood. The receptors here all came from a woman aged 55-69 years in good health.

The CDR3 protein is CASSEYLRATSYEQYF. In DNA, the CDR3 is TGTGCCAGCAGTGAATATTTGCGGGCCACCTCCTACGAGCAGTACTTC. The V and J genes are TRBV6-1 and TRBJ2-7, with D possibly being TRBD2 (5 bases). Germline CDR1 and CDR2: MNHNS and SASEGT. V was pared by 2 bases and J by 0 bases, with 14 bases between. The CDR3 totals 16 residues.

The chain carries TRBV20-1 and TRBJ2-7; D gene ambiguous. Germline V gene sequence: CDR1 DFQATT, CDR2 SNEGSKA (reference sequence). V gave up 0 bases and J gave up 5 bases, with 14 bases separating them. This CDR3 region has 14 residues. The CDR3 protein is CSARDQFLGHEQYF. The CDR3 coding sequence is TGCAGTGCTAGAGATCAGTTCCTGGGCCACGAGCAGTACTTC.

This chain uses TRBV6-2 or TRBV6-3 with TRBJ2-3, with 8 bases aligning to TRBD1. Losses at the gene ends were 1 base for V and 5 bases for J; bases not matched to a gene: 5. Germline V gene sequence: CDR1 MNHEY, CDR2 SVGEGT. The CDR3 extends over 15 amino acids. CDR3 amino acids: CASSYFRGLRDTQYF. The DNA for the CDR3 is TGTGCCAGCAGTTACTTCAGGGGGCTTAGAGATACGCAGTATTTT.

The V and J genes are TRBV9 and TRBJ2-2; 12 nucleotides agree with TRBD2. This CDR3 is 16 amino acids long. The germline V gene encodes CDR1 SGDLS and CDR2 YYNGEE. The J segment lost 7 bases and the V segment lost 0 bases, leaving 4 bases of the junction unmatched. CDR3 region: CASSVGTSGIGGELFF. CDR3 bases: TGTGCCAGCAGCGTAGGGACTAGCGGGATTGGCGGGGAGCTGTTTTTT.

In its sample, this clonotype was seen once. The chain employs TRBV30 and TRBJ2-5; 11 nucleotides agree with TRBD2. CDR3 length equals 15 residues. The V segment lost 0 bases and the J segment 4 bases; nucleotides outside the gene matches: 4. Germline V gene data show CDR1 as GTSNPN and CDR2 as SVGIG (reference sequence). The DNA for the CDR3 is TGTGCCTGGAGTGTTCTAGCGGGAGGCGGAGAGACCCAGTACTTC. Protein sequence: CAWSVLAGGGETQYF.

This clonotype was detected only a few times. This sequence joins TRBV6-5 and TRBJ2-5, with D perhaps TRBD2 (5 bases). The CDR3 extends over 13 amino acids. Germline CDR1 is MNHEY and CDR2 is SVGAGI. V lost 2 bases and J lost 1, with 5 bases in between. The CDR3 DNA is TGTGCCAGCAGTTACACTAGCCAAGAGACCCAGTACTTC. It yields the protein CASSYTSQETQYF.

The chain couples TRBV6-6 to TRBJ2-1, with 7 bases matching TRBD1. The germline CDR1 and CDR2 sequences are MNHNY and SVGAGI (reference sequence). V dropped 2 bases and J dropped 6; count of bases not matched to a gene: 7. The CDR3 has 15 amino acids. The CDR3 sequence: CASSYPGTVRNEQFF. Written as DNA, the CDR3 is TGTGCCAGCAGTTACCCCGGGACAGTCCGCAATGAGCAGTTCTTC.

This chain uses TRBV29-1 with TRBJ1-2; D is undetermined. The CDR3 totals 13 residues. The ends were cut back, 2 bases at V and 4 bases at J, with 11 bases in the middle. The germline CDR1 and CDR2 sequences are SQVTM and ANQGSEA. CDR3 loop: CSVEPRGSYGYTF. As DNA, the CDR3 is TGCAGCGTTGAACCCCGGGGTTCCTATGGCTACACCTTC.

The table lists this clonotype with many counts. J is TRBJ2-1 and V is TRBV6-5; tentative D call: TRBD1 (6 bases). There are 15 residues in the CDR3. CDR1 MNHEY and CDR2 SVGAGI come from the germline V gene. V was shortened by 6 bases and J by 0 bases, with 12 bases between the two germline ends. In DNA, the CDR3 is TGTGCCAGCAGCCGTACAGGGAGCTCCTACAATGAGCAGTTCTTC. Residues: CASSRTGSSYNEQFF.

The J gene is TRBJ2-4, the V gene TRBV12-3 or TRBV12-4; no firm D call. V was shortened by 3 bases and J by 0 bases, with 6 bases between the two germline ends. The CDR3 runs to 14 residues. Written as DNA, the CDR3 is TGTGCCAGCAGTTTGCCGAAAGCCAAAAACATTCAGTACTTC. Its protein product is CASSLPKAKNIQYF.

The chain employs TRBV7-9 and TRBJ2-7; a weak D match, TRBD1 (5 bases). Germline CDR1 and CDR2: SEHNR and FQNEAQ (reference sequence). The length of the CDR3 is 14 residues. V shed 3 bases and J shed 3 bases, with 12 bases lying between them. The CDR3 sequence is CASSLRPGFYEQYF. CDR3 bases: TGTGCCAGCAGCTTGAGGCCAGGGTTCTACGAGCAGTACTTC.

The gene calls are TRBV4-1 and TRBJ1-1; possible D gene TRBD1, 5 bases. The CDR3 contains 14 residues. V lost 3 bases, J lost 1 base, and 9 bases lay in between. CDR1 is MGHRA, CDR2 YSYEKL, per germline. The CDR3 DNA is TGCGCCAGCAGCCAGAGGGGCCCGAACACTGAAGCTTTCTTT. Protein: CASSQRGPNTEAFF.

In the case of this clonotype: One junction end does not reproduce the germline sequence, and a read error may be involved. This sequence joins TRBV28 and TRBJ2-1; D may be TRBD2 (5 bases). The CDR3 has 14 amino acids. Germline V CDR1 and CDR2: MDHEN, SYDVKM. CDR3 bases: TGTGCCAGCAGTTCCCCTAGCTCCTACAACGAGCAGTTCTTC. Protein: CASSSPSSYNEQFF.

This rearrangement joins TRBV28 to TRBJ2-1, with TRBD2 matching 15 bases. Per the germline V gene, CDR1 is MDHEN and CDR2 is SYDVKM. CDR3 length equals 15 residues. V lost 4 bases to trimming and J lost 10 bases; unmatched junction nucleotides: 5. The CDR3 is CASSSPGLAGGEQFF. The CDR3 DNA reads TGTGCCAGCAGTTCACCGGGACTAGCGGGAGGAGAGCAGTTCTTC.

The rearrangement links TRBV3-1 to TRBJ1-5; no firm D call. The V gene's germline CDR1 is LGHDT and CDR2 YNNKEL (reference sequence). The CDR3 has 14 amino acids. V was trimmed by 5 bases and J by 1 base, leaving 9 bases between them. CDR3 loop: CASSGTASNQPQHF. The CDR3 region has the DNA TGTGCCAGCAGCGGCACAGCCAGCAATCAGCCCCAGCATTTT.

Concerning this clonotype itself: At one of its ends the junction is not consistent with the germline gene, which may arise from a read error. The J gene is TRBJ2-3, the V gene TRBV6-2 or TRBV6-3; 9 bases line up with TRBD1. The CDR3 length is 16 residues. Germline CDR1 and CDR2: MNHEY and SVGEGT. The CDR3 DNA reads as TGTACCAGCAGTTACACGACCGGGACAGGGTCGGATACGCAGTATTTT. Protein sequence: CTSSYTTGTGSDTQYF.

This clonotype was seen more than once but under ten times. This sequence joins TRBV12-3 or TRBV12-4 and TRBJ2-1; D tentatively fits TRBD1 or TRBD2 (5 bases each). The length of the CDR3 is 16 residues. Trimming left V 2 bases short and J 2 bases short, with 13 bases between. The chain's CDR3 is CASSLRDAIPYNEQFF. DNA for the CDR3: TGTGCCAGCAGTTTAAGGGACGCTATACCCTACAATGAGCAGTTCTTC.

DNA of the CDR3: TGTGCCAGCAGCGAGCCGGGACGGAAGAATCAGCCCCAGCATTTT. The encoded protein is CASSEPGRKNQPQHF. The chain has TRBV12-3 or TRBV12-4 and TRBJ1-5; tentatively, D is TRBD1 (5 bases). The V end lost 6 bases, the J end lost 4 bases, and 16 bases lay between the germline ends. The CDR3 runs to 15 residues.

V usage is TRBV28 and J usage is TRBJ1-1; the D gene is possibly TRBD1 (6 bases). Trimming took 6 bases from V and 1 from J, leaving 15 bases between them. Germline V gives CDR1 MDHEN, CDR2 SYDVKM. The CDR3 runs to 15 residues. The CDR3 DNA is TGTGCCAGCAGCCCGACGCGGGGGGCGAACACTGAAGCTTTCTTT. It is translated as CASSPTRGANTEAFF.

In this sample, this clonotype turned up once. Germline is not matched at one junction end, which may reflect a read error. The rearrangement links TRBV7-2 to TRBJ2-7; D is tentatively TRBD1 or TRBD2 (5 bases each). Germline CDR1 reads SGHTA; CDR2 reads FQGNSA. CDR3 length: 13 amino acids. CDR3 sequence (DNA): TGTGCCAGCAGCTTAGTCCAGGGAGACGAGCGGTACTTC. Its translation: CASSLVQGDERYF.

This clonotype was seen a few times. The V call is TRBV15, the J call TRBJ2-3, with 7 bases aligning to TRBD2. This CDR3 has 13 residues. Trimming at V came to 3 bases and at J to 9 bases, leaving 6 bases not matched to a gene. Looked up from germline, CDR1 is LNHNV and CDR2 is YYDKDF (reference sequence). The CDR3 sequence: CATSRVGGTTQYF. The CDR3 nucleotides read TGTGCCACCAGCAGGGTCGGGGGGACGACGCAGTATTTT.

The chain couples TRBV5-1 to TRBJ1-5; D call uncertain. This CDR3 is built from 13 residues. Germline V gene sequence: CDR1 SGHRS, CDR2 YFSETQ. V gave up 4 bases and J gave up 5 bases, with 10 bases separating them. The CDR3 DNA reads as TGCGCCAGCAGCGTGGCCGCGGATCAGCCCCAGCATTTT. It is translated as CASSVAADQPQHF.

V usage is TRBV20-1 and J usage is TRBJ2-7, with 7 positions matching TRBD1. The germline V gene has CDR1 DFQATT and CDR2 SNEGSKA (reference sequence). The CDR3 covers 16 residues. Germline trimming cut 4 bases from V and 0 bases from J; bases unmatched to any gene: 12. CDR3 residues: CSAKGQIRLSSYEQYF. The CDR3 nucleotides are TGCAGTGCTAAGGGACAGATAAGGTTAAGCTCCTACGAGCAGTACTTC.

This clonotype came up once. The rearrangement joins TRBV10-3 to TRBJ2-1; D is unresolved. V was pared by 7 bases and J by 8 bases, with 9 bases between. The CDR3 length is 11 residues. The germline CDR1 and CDR2 sequences are ENHRY and SYGVKD. The CDR3 is CAITGGDEQFF. The CDR3 DNA reads TGTGCCATCACGGGCGGCGATGAGCAGTTCTTC.

This clonotype was counted only a few times. The chain is built from TRBV5-1 and TRBJ2-5; 10 bases fit TRBD2. This CDR3 has 14 amino acids. V shed 5 bases and J 5 bases; nucleotides not matched to a gene: 6. Germline CDR1 is SGHRS and CDR2 is YFSETQ. CDR3 coding DNA: TGCGCCAGCAGAGCGGGAGGGCCTCGGGAGACCCAGTACTTC. This translates into CASRAGGPRETQYF.

V and J are TRBV27 and TRBJ2-3; D is possibly TRBD1 (5 bases). This CDR3 has 16 residues. The V gene lost 6 bases and the J gene lost 1 base, with 17 bases spanning the gap. Germline V gene data show CDR1 as MNHEY and CDR2 as SMNVEV (reference sequence). The CDR3 nucleotides are TGTGCCAGCAGCCGAATTGCAGGGTGGGGCACAGATACGCAGTATTTT. Its protein is CASSRIAGWGTDTQYF.

The chain's CDR3 is CASSLHSFRDPKDNEQFF. Here the CDR3 DNA reads TGCGCCAGCAGCCTTCATTCGTTTCGGGACCCAAAAGACAATGAGCAGTTCTTC. V gene TRBV5-1 combines with J gene TRBJ2-1; D is tentatively TRBD1 or TRBD2 (5 bases each). CDR3 length: 18 amino acids. Trimming stripped 4 bases from V and 5 bases from J, with 25 bases between. From germline, CDR1 is SGHRS and CDR2 YFSETQ.